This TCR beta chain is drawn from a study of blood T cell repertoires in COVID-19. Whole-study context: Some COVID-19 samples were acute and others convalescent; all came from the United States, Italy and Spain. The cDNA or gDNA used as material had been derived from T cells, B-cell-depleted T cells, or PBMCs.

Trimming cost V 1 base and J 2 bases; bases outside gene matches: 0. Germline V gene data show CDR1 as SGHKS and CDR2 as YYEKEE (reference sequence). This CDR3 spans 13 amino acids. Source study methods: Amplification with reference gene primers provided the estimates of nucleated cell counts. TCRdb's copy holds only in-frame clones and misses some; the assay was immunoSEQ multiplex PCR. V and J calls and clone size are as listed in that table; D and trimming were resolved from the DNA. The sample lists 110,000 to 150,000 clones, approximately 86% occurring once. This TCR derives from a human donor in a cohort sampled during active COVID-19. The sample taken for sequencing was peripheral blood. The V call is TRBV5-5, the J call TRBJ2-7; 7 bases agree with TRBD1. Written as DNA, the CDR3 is TGTGCCAGCAGCTTGCAGGGGGCCTACGAGCAGTACTTC. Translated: CASSLQGAYEQYF.